The 28 T cell receptor beta chains presented below share a single source sample, sequenced in a study of OX40 agonist ivuxolimab in advanced cancers. Assay used: immunoSEQ multiplex PCR; TCRdb lists only in-frame clones, some missing. The top ten hold about 11% of the sample, which has approximately 76,000 clones, around 94% seen once. This specimen was CD4+ or CD8+ T cells sorted from blood, taken in a trial of the OX40 agonist ivuxolimab. These receptors all come from an adult with an advanced solid tumor such as melanoma, head and neck, liver or kidney cancer.

The chain recombines TRBV4-3 with TRBJ2-7; 8 bases map to TRBD1. Germline V gene data show CDR1 as LGHNA and CDR2 as YSLEER. J lost 1 base, V lost 5 bases, and 4 bases had no gene match. This CDR3 has 14 amino acids. CDR3 region: CASSARQGSYEQYF. The CDR3 DNA sequence: TGCGCCAGCAGCGCCCGACAGGGGTCCTACGAGCAGTACTTC.

This clone showed up just once. V and J are TRBV4-3 and TRBJ2-1, with TRBD2 identical over 13 bases. Germline CDR1 is LGHNA and CDR2 is YSLEER. There are 16 residues in the CDR3. Trimming removed 4 bases from V and 7 bases from J; junction bases left unmatched: 7. CDR3 region: CASSLTRGLAGNEQFF. CDR3 nucleotides: TGCGCCAGCAGCCTGACTCGGGGACTAGCGGGAAATGAGCAGTTCTTC.

The J gene is TRBJ2-3, the V gene TRBV4-3, with 10 bases fitting TRBD1. The V gene's germline CDR1 is LGHNA and CDR2 YSLEER. Losses at the gene ends were 2 bases for V and 5 bases for J; bases not matched to a gene: 10. This CDR3 comprises 17 residues. Here the CDR3 DNA reads TGCGCCAGCAGCCAATTCCGGGACAGGGGTTTCAGAGATACGCAGTATTTT. Translating gives CASSQFRDRGFRDTQYF.

The J gene is TRBJ2-5, the V gene TRBV11-2, with D unresolved. The germline V gene encodes CDR1 SGHAT and CDR2 FQNNGV. CDR3 length equals 11 residues. V was cut by 4 bases and J by 2 bases, with 2 bases left in between. The CDR3 DNA is TGTGCCAGCAGCTCGCAAGAGACCCAGTACTTC. Translated: CASSSQETQYF.

The rearrangement links TRBV2 to TRBJ2-7; 10 positions match TRBD1. Germline-derived CDR1 and CDR2 are SNHLY and FYNNEI. V was clipped by 6 bases and J by 6 bases; unmatched bases: 5. The CDR3 extends over 13 amino acids. The CDR3 bases are TGTGCCAGCAGGTCCGGGACAGGGGTCGAGCAGTACTTC. Translated, it gives CASRSGTGVEQYF.

This chain connects TRBV7-9 to TRBJ2-2; 8 bases match TRBD2. There are 15 residues in the CDR3. Trimming cost V 2 bases and J 5 bases; bases outside gene matches: 4. CDR1 SEHNR and CDR2 FQNEAQ come from the germline V gene (reference sequence). The CDR3 spells CASSLPRLATGELFF. In DNA form, the CDR3 reads TGTGCCAGCAGCTTACCGCGACTAGCGACCGGGGAGCTGTTTTTT.

The chain joins TRBV7-9 to TRBJ2-1, with 8 positions matching TRBD2. The CDR3 length is 15 residues. The V segment lost 4 bases and the J segment 4 bases; nucleotides outside the gene matches: 6. Germline V gene lookup returns CDR1 SEHNR and CDR2 FQNEAQ (reference sequence). CDR3 DNA: TGTGCCAGCAGCTCCGGGAGGGCCGCGTACAATGAGCAGTTCTTC. It translates to CASSSGRAAYNEQFF.

The chain uses TRBV7-2 and TRBJ2-4, with D perhaps TRBD2 (5 bases). Germline V gene lookup returns CDR1 SGHTA and CDR2 FQGNSA. This CDR3 contains 15 residues. With 0 bases removed from V and 3 bases from J, the gap between germline ends came to 9 bases. In DNA, the CDR3 is TGTGCCAGCAGCTTAGCGGGAGAAGTCAAAAACATTCAGTACTTC. It yields the protein CASSLAGEVKNIQYF.

The V gene is TRBV27, the J gene TRBJ2-3; no reliable D call. The ends were cut back, 6 bases at V and 0 bases at J, with 13 bases in the middle. This CDR3 is 15 amino acids long. The V gene's germline CDR1 is MNHEY and CDR2 SMNVEV (reference sequence). The CDR3 nucleotides read TGTGCCAGCAGATGGGTCGTCACTAGCACAGATACGCAGTATTTT. Amino acid sequence: CASRWVVTSTDTQYF.

This chain uses TRBV7-2 with TRBJ2-7, with 15 bases fitting TRBD2. V lost 1 base and J lost 2; bases outside the gene matches: 6. The CDR3 is 18 amino acids. Germline V gene sequence: CDR1 SGHTA, CDR2 FQGNSA. CDR3 amino acids: CASSLGGLAGGQPYEQYF. The CDR3 DNA sequence: TGTGCCAGCAGCTTAGGAGGACTAGCGGGAGGGCAGCCCTACGAGCAGTACTTC.

The genes are TRBV28 and TRBJ1-1, with no clear D. Germline CDR1 is MDHEN and CDR2 is SYDVKM. The length of the CDR3 is 17 residues. V lost 2 bases and J lost 4, with 20 bases in between. Here the CDR3 reads CASSLQRIAFEGTEAFF. CDR3 bases: TGTGCCAGCAGTTTACAGCGGATAGCTTTTGAGGGCACTGAAGCTTTCTTT.

The V gene is TRBV27, the J gene TRBJ1-4, with D perhaps TRBD1 (5 bases). Germline lookup yields CDR1 MNHEY and CDR2 SMNVEV (reference sequence). The CDR3 is made up of 16 amino acids. V was shortened by 6 bases and J by 8 bases, with 22 bases between the two germline ends. CDR3 in DNA: TGTGCCAGCAGCTCCCCTTCGGGGGTCCAGGCCGAAAAACTGTTTTTT. This gives the protein CASSSPSGVQAEKLFF.

The chain links TRBV6-1 to TRBJ2-2; 7 nucleotides match TRBD2. Germline lookup yields CDR1 MNHNS and CDR2 SASEGT. CDR3 length equals 14 residues. Unmatched junction bases numbered 3, after V lost 6 bases and J lost 2 bases. CDR3 sequence (DNA): TGTGCCAGCAGGCGGGAGACTAACACCGGGGAGCTGTTTTTT. Its protein product is CASRRETNTGELFF.

The chain couples TRBV5-6 to TRBJ2-5; 8 bases line up with TRBD2. CDR1 and CDR2 (germline): SGHDT, YYEEEE. This CDR3 has 13 residues. V lost 4 bases to trimming and J lost 5 bases; unmatched junction nucleotides: 4. The CDR3 reads CASSAGLVETQYF. CDR3 nucleotides: TGTGCCAGCAGCGCGGGACTAGTTGAGACCCAGTACTTC.

This chain links TRBV5-6 with TRBJ1-1; D not resolved. V lost 0 bases and J 3 bases, leaving 3 bases between the germline ends. Looked up from germline, CDR1 is SGHDT and CDR2 is YYEEEE. The CDR3 totals 12 residues. The CDR3 nucleotides read TGTGCCAGCAGCTTGGGGGACACTGAAGCTTTCTTT. It translates to CASSLGDTEAFF.

J is TRBJ2-1 and V is TRBV5-6; 9 bases align to TRBD2. The CDR3 loop spans 15 amino acids. Germline V gives CDR1 SGHDT, CDR2 YYEEEE. Trimming took 0 bases from V and 4 from J; bases not matched to a gene: 2. As DNA, the CDR3 is TGTGCCAGCAGCTTGGGACTAGCGGATTACAATGAGCAGTTCTTC. It yields the protein CASSLGLADYNEQFF.

The rearrangement joins TRBV15 to TRBJ2-3, with D possibly being TRBD1 (7 bases). Germline values: CDR1 LNHNV, CDR2 YYDKDF (reference sequence). CDR3 length equals 15 residues. The ends were cut back, 4 bases at V and 2 bases at J, with 13 bases in the middle. The CDR3 bases are TGTGCCACCAGCATATCAGGGGGGCCCACAGATACGCAGTATTTT. This translates into CATSISGGPTDTQYF.

V is TRBV13 and J is TRBJ2-5; weak D call: TRBD1 (6 bases). The CDR3 runs to 15 residues. Trimming removed 5 bases at V and 2 bases at J, with 15 bases between. Germline V gene lookup returns CDR1 PRHDT and CDR2 FYEKMQ (reference sequence). Here the CDR3 reads CASSKDLQGQETQYF. For the CDR3, the DNA is TGTGCCAGCAGCAAGGACCTGCAGGGGCAAGAGACCCAGTACTTC.

The rearrangement links TRBV6-5 to TRBJ2-3, with D maybe TRBD1 (6 bases). Trimming cost V 4 bases and J 5 bases, with 16 bases left between them. This CDR3 is 15 amino acids long. CDR1 is MNHEY and CDR2 is SVGAGI in the germline V gene. CDR3 sequence: CASSSQGGPQDTQYF. In nucleotides, the CDR3 is TGTGCCAGCAGTTCCCAAGGGGGTCCCCAAGATACGCAGTATTTT.

This clone was detected only once. In nucleotides, the CDR3 is TGTGCCAGCAGTGTCGACCGCCTGGGGGGAGAAAAACTGTTTTTT. Protein: CASSVDRLGGEKLFF. The J gene is TRBJ1-4, the V gene TRBV6-1; a possible D gene is TRBD1 (5 bases). The CDR3 consists of 15 residues. Germline CDR1 MNHNS, CDR2 SASEGT. V dropped 4 bases and J dropped 8 bases, with 17 bases sitting between them.

The rearrangement uses TRBV7-8 and TRBJ2-2, with 9 bases aligning to TRBD1. Trimming removed 0 bases from V and 8 bases from J; junction bases left unmatched: 10. CDR3 size: 17 residues. Germline CDR1 reads SGHVS; CDR2 reads FQNEAQ. CDR3 loop: CASSLASLVGQGGELFF. CDR3 DNA sequence: TGTGCCAGCAGCTTAGCTAGCCTAGTGGGACAGGGAGGGGAGCTGTTTTTT.

J is TRBJ1-1 and V is TRBV13; D unresolved. The V and J ends lost 7 bases and 11 bases respectively, with 23 bases between them. The CDR3 loop spans 14 amino acids. CDR1 PRHDT and CDR2 FYEKMQ come from the germline V gene (reference sequence). CDR3 amino acids: CASMTPSEDRVAFF. The CDR3 coding sequence is TGTGCCAGCATGACACCCAGCGAGGATCGAGTCGCTTTCTTT.

The rearrangement uses TRBV7-8 and TRBJ1-2; D may be TRBD1 (5 bases). Per the germline V gene, CDR1 is SGHVS and CDR2 is FQNEAQ. Trimming shortened V by 5 bases and J by 4 bases, and 17 bases separated the two germline ends. The CDR3 spans 15 residues. In DNA, the CDR3 is TGTGCCAGCAGCCTTGACTTGGCGGGGGTCTATGGCTACACCTTC. Amino acids: CASSLDLAGVYGYTF. The variable domain in full, completed from reference TRBV7-8 and TRBJ1-2, reads GAGVSQSPRYKVAKRGQDVALRCDPISGHVSLFWYQQALGQGPEFLTYFQNEAQLDKSGLPSDRFFAERPEGSVSTLKIQRTQQEDSAVYLCASSLDLAGVYGYTFGSGTRLTVV.

The V gene is TRBV11-3, the J gene TRBJ2-7; TRBD1 matches at 11 bases. V lost 4 bases, J lost 2 bases, and 7 bases stayed unmatched. The CDR3 extends over 16 amino acids. CDR1 and CDR2 from the germline V gene are SGHNT and YENEEA. CDR3 region: CASSSTADRGPYEQYF. The CDR3 DNA reads TGTGCCAGCAGCTCCACCGCGGACAGGGGGCCCTACGAGCAGTACTTC. The whole variable domain, remainder taken from reference TRBV11-3 and TRBJ2-7, is EAGVVQSPRYKIIEKKQPVAFWCNPISGHNTLYWYLQNLGQGPELLIRYENEEAVDDSQLPKDRFSAERLKGVDSTLKIQPAELGDSAVYLCASSSTADRGPYEQYFGPGTRLTVT.

The chain joins TRBV9 to TRBJ2-5; no definite D call. This CDR3 comprises 15 residues. Germline assignment: CDR1 SGDLS and CDR2 YYNGEE. Trimming took off 0 bases at V and 1 base at J, with 10 bases between the two ends. CDR3 coding DNA: TGTGCCAGCAGCGTAGATGGGAACTTCCAAGAGACCCAGTACTTC. This codes for CASSVDGNFQETQYF.

This clone showed up just a few times. The V call is TRBV6-6, the J call TRBJ2-2; no clear D gene. Trimming stripped 5 bases from V and 5 bases from J, with 9 bases between. This CDR3 spans 13 amino acids. Germline V gene data show CDR1 as MNHNY and CDR2 as SVGAGI (reference sequence). This chain's CDR3 is CASSKARTGELFF. CDR3 coding DNA: TGTGCCAGCAGTAAAGCGCGTACCGGGGAGCTGTTTTTT.

The J gene is TRBJ1-1, the V gene TRBV11-1, with TRBD1 matching 8 bases. V gave up 2 bases and J gave up 2 bases; unmatched junction bases: 4. The CDR3 is made up of 15 amino acids. Germline values: CDR1 SGHAT, CDR2 FQDESV (reference sequence). The CDR3 region has the DNA TGTGCCAGCAGCTTACCCAGGGGGCGTAACACTGAAGCTTTCTTT. It is translated as CASSLPRGRNTEAFF.

The V gene is TRBV5-1, the J gene TRBJ2-5; 7 bases agree with TRBD2. The CDR3 loop spans 14 amino acids. Germline V gene lookup returns CDR1 SGHRS and CDR2 YFSETQ. The V gene end was trimmed by 1 base and the J gene end by 3 bases; junction bases not matched to a gene: 3. CDR3 loop: CASSLSGMEETQYF. CDR3 in DNA: TGCGCCAGCAGCTTGAGCGGGATGGAAGAGACCCAGTACTTC. The whole variable domain, remainder taken from reference TRBV5-1 and TRBJ2-5, is KAGVTQTPRYLIKTRGQQVTLSCSPISGHRSVSWYQQTPGQGLQFLFEYFSETQRNKGNFPGRFSGRQFSNSRSEMNVSTLELGDSALYLCASSLSGMEETQYFGPGTRLLVL.